These 10 T cell receptor beta chains came from one sample sequenced in a study of blood T cells in healthy people across ages. The authors ran a second PCR of 7 to 11 cycles using a sample-barcoded 5' primer and a J-beta primer mix. TCRdb passed the 5' RACE reads through MiXCR, listing each CDR3 protein once. Of 1.5 million to 2 million distinct CDR3 sequences in the sample, roughly 27% were seen once. The specimen was blood. The receptor source for this set is a woman under 40 in good health.

DNA of the CDR3: TGCGCCAGCAGCCAAGCAGGCGGGGGGGCGACAGATACGCAGTATTTT. This gives the protein CASSQAGGGATDTQYF. This rearrangement joins TRBV4-3 to TRBJ2-3; 9 bases map to TRBD2. The V and J ends lost 1 base and 3 bases, in that order; junction bases with no gene match: 5. The V gene's germline CDR1 is LGHNA and CDR2 YSLEER. This CDR3 comprises 16 residues.

A few counts support this clonotype. CDR3 loop: CSARDLRNNEQFF. CDR3 nucleotide sequence: TGCAGTGCTAGAGATCTTAGAAACAATGAGCAGTTCTTC. The chain carries TRBV20-1 and TRBJ2-1; no clear D gene. The germline V gene has CDR1 DFQATT and CDR2 SNEGSKA (reference sequence). V shed 0 bases and J shed 5 bases, with 8 bases lying between them. This CDR3 region has 13 residues.

Notes on this clonotype: A read error may be the cause here, since a much bigger clone is one base away. This sequence joins TRBV6-4 and TRBJ2-5; 12 nucleotides line up with TRBD2. CDR3 length: 16 amino acids. J gave up 11 bases and V 4 bases, and 14 bases lay outside the gene matches. Germline V gene lookup returns CDR1 MRHNA and CDR2 SNTAGT. CDR3 amino acids: CASSVTSGSYLNEQYF. CDR3 nucleotides: TGTGCCAGCAGTGTGACTAGCGGGAGCTATTTAAATGAGCAGTACTTC.

This chain joins TRBV7-2 and TRBJ2-4; TRBD2 agrees at 7 bases. The J call may be wrong; the DNA end is better matched by TRBJ2-7. In germline, CDR1 is SGHTA, CDR2 FQGNSA. The CDR3 loop spans 15 amino acids. CDR3 residues: CASSLAGAGAHEQYF. The CDR3 coding sequence is TGTGCCAGCAGCTTGGCCGGGGCGGGAGCCCACGAGCAGTACTTC.

This clonotype has a handful of counts. At one boundary the junction diverges from the germline segment, which might be a read error. This rearrangement joins TRBV11-1 to TRBJ2-1, with 10 bases lining up with TRBD1. The CDR3 runs to 15 residues. The germline gives CDR1 SGHAT, CDR2 FQDESV (reference sequence). CDR3 in DNA: TGTACCAGCACCCTCGGACAGGGGGAATACAATGAGCAGTTCTTC. Protein product: CTSTLGQGEYNEQFF.

This clonotype was seen a few times. The chain joins TRBV28 to TRBJ2-5, with TRBD2 identical over 12 bases. The J call may be mistaken, given a closer DNA end match to TRBJ2-7. Germline CDR1 is MDHEN and CDR2 is SYDVKM. The CDR3 length is 17 residues. The CDR3 protein is CASSSPPTSGGSYEQYF. The CDR3 bases are TGTGCCAGCAGTTCCCCCCCGACTAGCGGGGGATCCTACGAGCAGTACTTC.

With regard to this clonotype: An end of the junction does not agree with germline; a read error may underlie this. V is TRBV7-6 and J is TRBJ2-6, with 11 nucleotides matching TRBD1. The CDR3 length is 17 residues. Per the germline V gene, CDR1 is SGHVS and CDR2 is FNYEAQ. CDR3: CVSSLGTGGSGANVLTF. As DNA, the CDR3 is TGTGTCAGCAGCTTAGGGACAGGGGGCTCTGGGGCCAACGTCCTGACTTTC.

The chain couples TRBV4-1 to TRBJ2-4; D might be TRBD2 (6 bases). Trimming took 0 bases from V and 7 from J, leaving 13 bases between them. Per the germline V gene, CDR1 is MGHRA and CDR2 is YSYEKL. This CDR3 has 15 residues. DNA of the CDR3: TGCGCCAGCAGCCAAGATCCTCGACGGGGGAACATTCAGTACTTC. Translating gives CASSQDPRRGNIQYF.

This clonotype was seen only a few times. The V gene is TRBV20-1, the J gene TRBJ1-2; D is possibly TRBD1 (5 bases). With 1 base removed from V and 3 bases from J, the gap between germline ends came to 12 bases. Per germline, CDR1 DFQATT and CDR2 SNEGSKA (reference sequence). The CDR3 is 14 amino acids. As DNA, the CDR3 is TGCAGTGCTAGAGGCGCAGGGTACGACTATGGCTACACCTTC. Its translation: CSARGAGYDYGYTF.

This clonotype has a count of ten or more. The J gene is TRBJ2-3, the V gene TRBV6-6; 15 bases agree with TRBD2. Trimming took 4 bases from V and 3 from J; bases not matched to a gene: 5. The CDR3 sequence is 17 residues long. Germline CDR1 is MNHNY and CDR2 is SVGAGI (reference sequence). Here the CDR3 DNA reads TGTGCCAGCAGTTCCGGGACTAGCGGGAGGTTAACAGATACGCAGTATTTT. Protein product: CASSSGTSGRLTDTQYF.